The sequence of this TCR beta chain was determined in a study of T cells expressing NK-cell markers. Study information: Source material for TCR beta repertoires consisted of sorted CD3+CD56+NKG2C+, CD3+CD56+NKG2C- and CD3+CD56-NKG2C+ T cells. The eight sequenced donors comprised seven who were HCMV-seropositive and one who was seronegative.

TCRdb re-called the 5' RACE reads and catalogs CDR3 proteins one per entry, DNA excluded. This sample's clone table lists over 150,000 distinct CDR3 sequences. The CDR3 extends over 14 amino acids. Germline V lookup: CDR1 MDHEN, CDR2 SYDVKM. The sequence was obtained from a woman between 50 and 59 years old in good health. The sequencing input was blood T cells: a sorted CD56 or NKG2C T cell subset, CD4+ or CD8+ T cells, or bulk PBMC T cells (not recorded which). The rearrangement joins TRBV28 to TRBJ2-1; without DNA, the TCRdb call of TRBD2 cannot be checked. Here the CDR3 reads CASLLAVSTNEQFF. Together with reference TRBV28 and TRBJ2-1, the CDR3 gives the full variable domain: DVKVTQSSRYLVKRTGEKVFLECVQDMDHENMFWYRQDPGLGLRLIYFSYDVKMKEKGDIPEGYSVSREKKERFSLILESASTNQTSMYLCASLLAVSTNEQFFGPGTRLTVL.